The source of this T cell receptor beta chain is a study of T cell responses to AZD1222 COVID-19 vaccine. In germline, CDR1 is LGHDT, CDR2 YNNKEL (reference sequence). The CDR3 is 14 amino acids. V was shortened by 1 base and J by 5 bases, with 11 bases between the two germline ends. The data were produced by immunoSEQ multiplex PCR, yet TCRdb's version contains in-frame clones alone and is incomplete. This sample has 130,000 to 150,000 clones, with about 81% found just once. About this clone: The sample holds other DNA sequences that translate to the same CDR3.

This TCR was recovered from an adult in good health. The input for sequencing was peripheral blood, taken on day 0 of MenACWY control vaccination. V gene TRBV3-1 (or the pseudogene TRBV3-2) combines with J gene TRBJ2-5; no reliable D call. CDR3 DNA sequence: TGTGCCAGCAGCCAAGGTCCGGGCAGGGAGACCCAGTACTTC. As protein: CASSQGPGRETQYF.